Presented here are 28 T cell receptor beta chains from one specimen sequenced in a study of control samples from healthy donors and cancer patients (dated by TCRdb to the early 2020s). The library relied on the immunoSEQ multiplex PCR assay. Here the immuneACCESS table is served through TCRdb, limited to in-frame sequences with V and J called. Missing clones are a known gap in these copies; in checked studies unresolved V genes cover under half, and the rest lacks a known reason. This sample comprises tens of thousands of clones, about 90% of them detected only once. The biggest ten clones account for more than 3% of the sample. The sequencing input was blood. The receptors stem from a woman between 45 and 65 years old in good health.

This chain joins TRBV12-3 or TRBV12-4 and TRBJ2-3, with no clear D. CDR3 size: 12 residues. Trimming cost V 5 bases and J 2 bases, with 5 bases left between them. The CDR3 sequence is CASSPNTDTQYF. The CDR3 DNA follows: TGTGCCAGCAGTCCAAACACAGATACGCAGTATTTT.

The chain recombines TRBV6-5 with TRBJ2-2; D may match TRBD1 or TRBD2 (5 bases each). This CDR3 comprises 15 residues. Trimming shortened V by 7 bases and J by 2 bases, and 14 bases separated the two germline ends. Germline CDR1 reads MNHEY; CDR2 reads SVGAGI. CDR3 residues: CASTGGSANTGELFF. The CDR3 nucleotides are TGTGCCAGCACTGGGGGATCGGCTAACACCGGGGAGCTGTTTTTT.

The gene calls are TRBV3-1 (or the pseudogene TRBV3-2) and TRBJ1-2; D is perhaps TRBD1 (5 bases). Germline assignment: CDR1 LGHDT and CDR2 YNNKEL (reference sequence). V lost 4 bases, J lost 8 bases, and 11 bases lay in between. CDR3 length: 12 amino acids. The CDR3 nucleotides read TGTGCCAGCAGCCGGGACGTAGAGGGCTACACCTTC. It translates to CASSRDVEGYTF.

The chain links TRBV3-1 (or the pseudogene TRBV3-2) to TRBJ2-7; D ambiguous. The CDR3 runs to 12 residues. V dropped 1 base and J dropped 5 bases, with 6 bases sitting between them. Germline assignment: CDR1 LGHDT and CDR2 YNNKEL (reference sequence). The CDR3, as DNA: TGTGCCAGCAGCCAAGTCGGAAACGAGCAGTACTTC. This codes for CASSQVGNEQYF.

This chain joins TRBV18 and TRBJ2-1; unclear D gene. V was clipped by 2 bases and J by 9 bases, with 17 bases between them. The CDR3 has 15 amino acids. Germline V gene sequence: CDR1 KGHSH, CDR2 LQKENI. The CDR3 sequence: CASSPSTPGGTEQFF. Here the CDR3 DNA reads TGTGCCAGCTCACCATCCACCCCGGGTGGAACTGAGCAGTTCTTC.

This clone has only one observation. V and J are TRBV10-1 and TRBJ2-2; TRBD2 agrees at 13 bases. V was pared by 5 bases and J by 6 bases, with 3 bases of the junction left unmatched. The germline CDR1 and CDR2 sequences are WNHNN and SYGVQD (reference sequence). The CDR3 contains 15 residues. The CDR3 here is CASSPGLAGSGELFF. CDR3 nucleotide sequence: TGCGCCAGCAGTCCGGGACTAGCGGGGTCCGGGGAGCTGTTTTTT.

This clone was observed a single time. The V and J genes are TRBV27 and TRBJ1-6; D is uncertain. CDR1 and CDR2 from the germline V gene are MNHEY and SMNVEV (reference sequence). V lost 6 bases, J lost 0 bases, and 12 bases lay in between. This CDR3 spans 16 amino acids. Here the CDR3 reads CASSLQKSSYNSPLHF. The DNA of the CDR3 is TGTGCCAGCAGCCTACAGAAAAGCTCCTATAATTCACCCCTCCACTTT.

This clone was found a few times. CDR3 region: CASSYETSGRAEFTGELFF. The CDR3 nucleotides are TGTGCCAGCAGTTACGAAACTAGCGGGAGGGCCGAGTTCACCGGGGAGCTGTTTTTT. The gene calls are TRBV6-2 or TRBV6-3 and TRBJ2-2; 13 bases fit TRBD2. The germline V gene has CDR1 MNHEY and CDR2 SVGEGT. The V gene end was trimmed by 2 bases and the J gene end by 4 bases; junction bases not matched to a gene: 10. CDR3 length: 19 amino acids.

The rearrangement links TRBV18 to TRBJ2-5; possible D gene TRBD2, 5 bases. Between the trimmed V and J ends, which lost 6 bases and 5 bases, there was a span of 19 bases. CDR1 and CDR2 from the germline V gene are KGHSH and LQKENI. The length of the CDR3 is 15 residues. Here the CDR3 DNA reads TGTGCCAGCTCGCCCGTTTTCGGGGATCGGGAGACCCAGTACTTC. This codes for CASSPVFGDRETQYF.

The chain joins TRBV3-1 (or the pseudogene TRBV3-2) to TRBJ2-1; D might be TRBD2 (5 bases). The germline V and J ends were trimmed by 6 bases and 0 bases, with 9 bases remaining between them. This CDR3 has 14 residues. Germline V CDR1 and CDR2: LGHDT, YNNKEL (reference sequence). CDR3 coding DNA: TGTGCCAGCAGGTCCGGGGACTCCTACAATGAGCAGTTCTTC. It codes for CASRSGDSYNEQFF.

This chain joins TRBV27 and TRBJ1-3; unclear D gene. CDR1 is MNHEY, CDR2 SMNVEV, per germline (reference sequence). This CDR3 is built from 16 residues. V lost 4 bases and J 3 bases, leaving 16 bases between the germline ends. The CDR3 sequence is CASSYAAPGGGNTIYF. The CDR3 DNA reads TGTGCCAGCAGTTACGCGGCCCCGGGAGGTGGAAACACCATATATTTT.

The rearrangement uses TRBV7-2 and TRBJ2-2; no definite D call. CDR3 size: 15 residues. Germline CDR1 is SGHTA and CDR2 is FQGNSA. V gave up 3 bases and J gave up 3 bases, with 11 bases separating them. CDR3 in DNA: TGTGCCAGCAGCTTGAGGTTTAGGTACACCGGGGAGCTGTTTTTT. Its protein product is CASSLRFRYTGELFF.

V usage is TRBV12-3 or TRBV12-4 and J usage is TRBJ2-7, with D possibly called TRBD1 or TRBD2 (6 bases each). The CDR3 has 12 residues. V lost 10 bases, J lost 3 bases, and 13 bases lay in between. In nucleotides, the CDR3 is TGTGCCACTGCCGGAGGGGGCTACGAGCAGTACTTC. This gives the protein CATAGGGYEQYF.

The J gene is TRBJ1-1, the V gene TRBV6-1; weak D call: TRBD1 (6 bases). The CDR3 runs to 13 residues. Germline V lookup: CDR1 MNHNS, CDR2 SASEGT. Trimming left V 3 bases short and J 6 bases short, with 11 bases between. As DNA, the CDR3 is TGTGCCAGCAGTGATTTCCAGGGGTCTGAAGCTTTCTTT. Translated, it gives CASSDFQGSEAFF.

The chain carries TRBV14 and TRBJ2-2, with no clear D. V was clipped by 1 base and J by 11 bases, with 17 bases between them. The CDR3 extends over 15 amino acids. CDR1 and CDR2 from the germline V gene are SGHDN and FVKESK. CDR3 coding DNA: TGTGCCAGCAGCCAAGTAGTCAGCCCGCCGGGTGAGCTGTTTTTT. Translated: CASSQVVSPPGELFF.

Concerning this clone: Sequence at one end of the junction differs from germline and may be a read error. The chain joins TRBV4-1 to TRBJ2-4, with D tentatively TRBD1 (6 bases). CDR3 size: 13 residues. Germline-derived CDR1 and CDR2 are MGHRA and YSYEKL. CDR3 nucleotide sequence: TGCGCCAGCAGCCAGGAAGGACAGCTCCCGCTTTGCTTC. This codes for CASSQEGQLPLCF.

This clone was seen more than once but under ten times. The rearrangement joins TRBV29-1 to TRBJ1-2, with 7 bases fitting TRBD1. CDR3 length: 14 amino acids. V trimming: 7 bases; J trimming: 4 bases; junction bases outside the gene matches: 12. The germline CDR1 and CDR2 sequences are SQVTM and ANQGSEA. CDR3 bases: TGCAGCGCCAACAGCCAGGGGGGAGGCTATGGCTACACCTTC. As protein: CSANSQGGGYGYTF.

The rearrangement joins TRBV24-1 to TRBJ2-1; D is possibly TRBD1 (6 bases). Germline V gene data show CDR1 as KGHDR and CDR2 as SFDVKD. The CDR3 runs 13 residues. V was shortened by 8 bases and J by 8 bases, with 15 bases between the two germline ends. In DNA form, the CDR3 reads TGTGCCACCACGGACAGTCTTTATCATGAGCAGTTCTTC. Its protein is CATTDSLYHEQFF.

The chain has TRBV10-3 and TRBJ2-1; the D gene is possibly TRBD2 (5 bases). The CDR3 length is 15 residues. Germline-derived CDR1 and CDR2 are ENHRY and SYGVKD. With 0 bases removed from V and 8 bases from J, the gap between germline ends came to 14 bases. The CDR3 loop is CAISESVLGVDEQFF. The CDR3, as DNA: TGTGCCATCAGTGAGTCGGTTTTGGGAGTCGATGAGCAGTTCTTC.

The genes are TRBV7-9 and TRBJ1-3, with 8 bases fitting TRBD1. CDR1 SEHNR and CDR2 FQNEAQ come from the germline V gene (reference sequence). CDR3 length: 15 residues. V gave up 2 bases and J gave up 5 bases; unmatched junction bases: 5. The CDR3 DNA reads TGTGCCAGCAGCTTAACGGCAGGGGGCCGAAACACCATATATTTT. Translated: CASSLTAGGRNTIYF.

This CDR3 is CASSDGYGYTF. CDR3 coding DNA: TGTGCCAGCAGTGACGGGTATGGCTACACCTTC. The gene calls are TRBV2 and TRBJ1-2; D unclear. Trimming took off 3 bases at V and 5 bases at J, with 4 bases between the two ends. Germline-derived CDR1 and CDR2 are SNHLY and FYNNEI. The CDR3 loop spans 11 amino acids. The entire variable domain, with the rest obtained from reference TRBV2 and TRBJ1-2, is as follows: EPEVTQTPSHQVTQMGQEVILRCVPISNHLYFYWYRQILGQKVEFLVSFYNNEISEKSEIFDDQFSVERPDGSNFTLKIRSTKLEDSAMYFCASSDGYGYTFGSGTRLTVV.

The chain carries TRBV5-4 and TRBJ2-7; TRBD1 matches 10 bases. The germline gives CDR1 SGHNT, CDR2 YYREEE (reference sequence). With V trimmed by 4 bases and J by 3 bases, 4 bases remained unmatched. CDR3 size: 14 residues. The CDR3 is CASSIGTGVYEQYF. Written as DNA, the CDR3 is TGTGCCAGCAGCATCGGGACAGGGGTCTACGAGCAGTACTTC.

The chain links TRBV10-3 to TRBJ1-4, with TRBD1 matching 7 bases. Germline V gives CDR1 ENHRY, CDR2 SYGVKD. V was clipped by 0 bases and J by 5 bases; unmatched bases: 0. The CDR3 is 14 residues long. CDR3 in DNA: TGTGCCATCAGTGAGTCCAGGGGGAATGAAAAACTGTTTTTT. It codes for CAISESRGNEKLFF.

Only one count was recorded for this clone. The J gene is TRBJ2-7, the V gene TRBV19; unclear D gene. The CDR3 loop spans 14 amino acids. Germline loops: CDR1 LNHDA, CDR2 SQIVND (reference sequence). The V end was cut by 0 bases, the J end by 2 bases, with 8 bases between. The CDR3 DNA reads as TGTGCCAGTAGTATAGATCCAGGAACCTACGAGCAGTACTTC. Protein: CASSIDPGTYEQYF. Looking up the rest from reference TRBV19 and TRBJ2-7 gives the full variable domain: DGGITQSPKYLFRKEGQNVTLSCEQNLNHDAMYWYRQDPGQGLRLIYYSQIVNDFQKGDIAEGYSVSREKKESFPLTVTSAQKNPTAFYLCASSIDPGTYEQYFGPGTRLTVT.

The chain recombines TRBV11-2 with TRBJ2-7; tentative D call: TRBD1 (6 bases). Trimming pared 0 bases from V and 7 bases from J, leaving 13 bases between. The CDR3 is 14 residues long. From germline, CDR1 is SGHAT and CDR2 FQNNGV. DNA for the CDR3: TGTGCCAGCAGCTTAGATAGACAGGTCGGAGAGCAGTACTTC. Amino acid sequence: CASSLDRQVGEQYF.

The chain recombines TRBV4-1 with TRBJ1-5; 9 nucleotides agree with TRBD1. V gave up 4 bases and J gave up 7 bases; unmatched junction bases: 2. Looked up from germline, CDR1 is MGHRA and CDR2 is YSYEKL. This CDR3 contains 13 residues. The CDR3 is CASSRDREQPQHF. Here the CDR3 DNA reads TGCGCCAGCAGCCGGGACAGGGAGCAGCCCCAGCATTTT.

Only one count was recorded for this clone. V is TRBV7-9 and J is TRBJ1-2, with TRBD1 identical over 8 bases. The trim removed 1 base at V and 7 bases at J, leaving 2 bases unmatched. The CDR3 is 13 residues long. Germline V gene lookup returns CDR1 SEHNR and CDR2 FQNEAQ (reference sequence). DNA for the CDR3: TGTGCCAGCAGCTTAGGTACAGGGGGTGGCTACACCTTC. The encoded protein is CASSLGTGGGYTF.

V gene TRBV7-2 combines with J gene TRBJ1-4; TRBD1 might be the D (5 bases). Germline lookup yields CDR1 SGHTA and CDR2 FQGNSA. V was pared by 2 bases and J by 0 bases, with 16 bases between. The CDR3 runs 18 residues. CDR3 in amino acids: CASSLRLGQGATNEKLFF. The CDR3 DNA reads as TGTGCCAGCAGCTTACGGCTCGGGCAGGGCGCAACTAATGAAAAACTGTTTTTT.